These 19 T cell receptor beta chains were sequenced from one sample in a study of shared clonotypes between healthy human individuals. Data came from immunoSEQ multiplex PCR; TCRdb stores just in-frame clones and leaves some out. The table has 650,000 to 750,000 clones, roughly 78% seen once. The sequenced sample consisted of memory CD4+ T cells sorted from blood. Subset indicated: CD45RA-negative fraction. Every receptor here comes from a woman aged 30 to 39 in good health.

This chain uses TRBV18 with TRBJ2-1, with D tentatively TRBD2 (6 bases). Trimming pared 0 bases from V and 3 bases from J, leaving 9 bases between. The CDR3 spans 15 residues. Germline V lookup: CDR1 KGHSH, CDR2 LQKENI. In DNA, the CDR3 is TGTGCCAGCTCACCACCGAGGCGGGGCTACAATGAGCAGTTCTTC. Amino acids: CASSPPRRGYNEQFF.

CDR3 bases: TGTGCCAGCTCACCAAGCCTAGCGGGAGAAGGAGATACGCAGTATTTT. Residues: CASSPSLAGEGDTQYF. V and J are TRBV18 and TRBJ2-3; 10 bases map to TRBD2. Germline V CDR1 and CDR2: KGHSH, LQKENI. The V gene end was trimmed by 2 bases and the J gene end by 5 bases; junction bases not matched to a gene: 7. The CDR3 contains 16 residues. The full variable domain, its missing parts supplied by reference TRBV18 and TRBJ2-3, is NAGVMQNPRHLVRRRGQEARLRCSPMKGHSHVYWYRQLPEEGLKFMVYLQKENIIDESGMPKERFSAEFPKEGPSILRIQQVVRGDSAAYFCASSPSLAGEGDTQYFGPGTRLTVL.

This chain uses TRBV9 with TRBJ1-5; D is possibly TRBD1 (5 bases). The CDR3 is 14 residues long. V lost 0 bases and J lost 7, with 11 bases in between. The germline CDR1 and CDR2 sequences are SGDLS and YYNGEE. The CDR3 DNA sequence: TGTGCCAGCAGCGTAGTGCCCCAGGGCCAGCCCCAGCATTTT. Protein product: CASSVVPQGQPQHF.

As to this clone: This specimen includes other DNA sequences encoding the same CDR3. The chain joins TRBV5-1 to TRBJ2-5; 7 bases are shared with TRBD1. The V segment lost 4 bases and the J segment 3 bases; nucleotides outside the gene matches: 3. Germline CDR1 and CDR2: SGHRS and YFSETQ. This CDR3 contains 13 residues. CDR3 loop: CASSRQGEETQYF. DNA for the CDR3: TGCGCCAGCAGCCGACAGGGCGAAGAGACCCAGTACTTC.

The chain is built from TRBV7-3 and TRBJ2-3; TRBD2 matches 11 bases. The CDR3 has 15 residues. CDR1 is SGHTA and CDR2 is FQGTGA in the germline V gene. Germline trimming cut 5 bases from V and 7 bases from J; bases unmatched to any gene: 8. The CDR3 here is CASSLRLAGRNTQYF. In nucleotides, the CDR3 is TGTGCCAGCAGCCTCAGACTAGCGGGGCGGAATACGCAGTATTTT.

The chain's CDR3 is CASSIQGLANEKLFF. The DNA for the CDR3 is TGTGCCAGCAGCATACAGGGTTTGGCTAATGAAAAACTGTTTTTT. This sequence joins TRBV5-4 and TRBJ1-4, with a possible D match to TRBD1 (6 bases). V lost 4 bases, J lost 3 bases, and 13 bases lay in between. The CDR3 is 15 amino acids. Germline V CDR1 and CDR2: SGHNT, YYREEE (reference sequence).

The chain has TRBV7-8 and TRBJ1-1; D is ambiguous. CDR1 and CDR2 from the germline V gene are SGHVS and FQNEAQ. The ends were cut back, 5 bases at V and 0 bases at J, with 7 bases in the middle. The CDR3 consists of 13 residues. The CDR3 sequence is CASSHYMNTEAFF. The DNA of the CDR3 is TGTGCCAGCAGCCATTACATGAACACTGAAGCTTTCTTT.

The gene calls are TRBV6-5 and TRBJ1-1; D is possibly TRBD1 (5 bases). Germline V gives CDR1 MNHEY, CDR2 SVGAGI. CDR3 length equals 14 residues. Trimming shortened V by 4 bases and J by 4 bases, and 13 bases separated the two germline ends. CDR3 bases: TGTGCCAGCAGTTCCATCAGTGGGGGCACTGAAGCTTTCTTT. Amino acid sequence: CASSSISGGTEAFF.

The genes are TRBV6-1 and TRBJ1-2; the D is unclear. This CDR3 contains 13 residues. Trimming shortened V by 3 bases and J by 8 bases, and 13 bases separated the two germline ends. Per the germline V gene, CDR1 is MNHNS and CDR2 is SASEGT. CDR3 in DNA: TGTGCCAGCAGTGATGTGGCAGTCCAGGGCTACACCTTC. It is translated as CASSDVAVQGYTF.

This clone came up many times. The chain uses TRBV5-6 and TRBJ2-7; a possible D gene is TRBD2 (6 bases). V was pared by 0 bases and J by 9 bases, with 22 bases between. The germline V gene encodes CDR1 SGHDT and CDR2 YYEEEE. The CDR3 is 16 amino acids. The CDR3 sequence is CASSLARGTFFRGQYF. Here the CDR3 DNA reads TGTGCCAGCAGCTTGGCCCGGGGGACTTTTTTTCGTGGGCAGTACTTC.

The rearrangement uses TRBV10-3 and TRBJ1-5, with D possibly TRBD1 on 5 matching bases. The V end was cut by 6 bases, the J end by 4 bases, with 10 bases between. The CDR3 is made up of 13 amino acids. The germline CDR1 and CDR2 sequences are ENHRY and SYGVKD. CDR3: CAIRAGPNQPQHF. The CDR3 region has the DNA TGTGCCATCAGGGCAGGGCCGAATCAGCCCCAGCATTTT.

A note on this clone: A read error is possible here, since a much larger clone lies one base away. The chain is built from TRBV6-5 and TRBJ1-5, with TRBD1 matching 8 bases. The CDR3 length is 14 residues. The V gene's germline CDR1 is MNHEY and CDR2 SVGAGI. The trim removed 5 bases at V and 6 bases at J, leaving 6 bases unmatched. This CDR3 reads CASSLQGDGQPQHF. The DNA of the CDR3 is TGTGCCAGCAGTCTACAGGGGGATGGTCAGCCCCAGCATTTT.

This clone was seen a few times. The CDR3 here is CASSPGDTDTQYF. CDR3 sequence (DNA): TGTGCCAGCTCCCCCGGCGACACAGATACGCAGTATTTT. The chain couples TRBV18 to TRBJ2-3, with no clear D. The CDR3 sequence is 13 residues long. The germline CDR1 and CDR2 sequences are KGHSH and LQKENI. V lost 6 bases to trimming and J lost 2 bases, with 9 bases between them. Full variable domain (missing parts from reference TRBV18 and TRBJ2-3): NAGVMQNPRHLVRRRGQEARLRCSPMKGHSHVYWYRQLPEEGLKFMVYLQKENIIDESGMPKERFSAEFPKEGPSILRIQQVVRGDSAAYFCASSPGDTDTQYFGPGTRLTVL.

The CDR3 DNA is TGTGCCAGCAGTGGGGGAGCGGGAGGCTTAGACATTCAGTACTTC. Its protein is CASSGGAGGLDIQYF. The genes are TRBV25-1 and TRBJ2-4, with 9 bases lining up with TRBD2. The CDR3 is 15 residues long. The V and J ends lost 4 bases and 8 bases, in that order; junction bases with no gene match: 9. Germline V gene data show CDR1 as MGHDK and CDR2 as SYGVNS.

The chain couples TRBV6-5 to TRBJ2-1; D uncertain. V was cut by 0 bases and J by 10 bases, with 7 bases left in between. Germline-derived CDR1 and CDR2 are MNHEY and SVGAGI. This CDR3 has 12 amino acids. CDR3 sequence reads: CASSYSWKEQFF. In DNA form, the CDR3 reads TGTGCCAGCAGTTACTCGTGGAAAGAGCAGTTCTTC.

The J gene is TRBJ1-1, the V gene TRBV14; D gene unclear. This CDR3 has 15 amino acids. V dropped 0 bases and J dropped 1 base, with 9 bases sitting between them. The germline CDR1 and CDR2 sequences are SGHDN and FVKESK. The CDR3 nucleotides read TGTGCCAGCAGCCAAGACTTAGGAGCGAACACTGAAGCTTTCTTT. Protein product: CASSQDLGANTEAFF.

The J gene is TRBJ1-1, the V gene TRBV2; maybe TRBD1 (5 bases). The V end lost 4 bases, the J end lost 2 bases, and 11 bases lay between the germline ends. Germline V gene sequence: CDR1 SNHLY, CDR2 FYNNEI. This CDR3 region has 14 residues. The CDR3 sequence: CASSVRQGNTEAFF. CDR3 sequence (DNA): TGTGCCAGCAGTGTTAGGCAGGGAAACACTGAAGCTTTCTTT.

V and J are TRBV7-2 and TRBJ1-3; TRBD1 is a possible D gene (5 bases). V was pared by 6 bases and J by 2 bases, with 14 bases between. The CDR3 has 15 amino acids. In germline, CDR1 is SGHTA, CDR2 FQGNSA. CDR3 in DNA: TGTGCCAGCAGTCGGGCGGGGGGACCTGGAAACACCATATATTTT. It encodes CASSRAGGPGNTIYF.

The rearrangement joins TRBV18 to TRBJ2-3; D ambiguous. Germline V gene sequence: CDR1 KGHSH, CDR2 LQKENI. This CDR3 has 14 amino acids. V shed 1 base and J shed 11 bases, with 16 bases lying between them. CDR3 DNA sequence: TGTGCCAGCTCACCACGGGCCGGAGATCCCAGGCAGTATTTT. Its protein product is CASSPRAGDPRQYF.